The 9 T cell receptor beta chains reported below all come from one sample, sequenced in a study of post-analysis software for immune sequencing data. Which antigens these TCRs recognize remains unknown. Study findings and constraints: Patients had higher frequencies than controls of about 5 TRBV segments, including TRBV5-6, TRBV5-1 and TRBV20-1.

The authors incorporated unique molecular identifiers into the TCR beta cDNA libraries. Each CDR3 protein gets one entry after TCRdb re-called the PCR reads with MiXCR. The sample yields approximately 360,000 distinct CDR3 sequences, approximately 33% seen once. Input material: blood. The source is a girl aged 10 to 17 with multiple sclerosis.

V is TRBV14 and J is TRBJ2-1, with D perhaps TRBD2 (5 bases). The CDR3 consists of 16 residues. Looked up from germline, CDR1 is SGHDN and CDR2 is FVKESK. Trimming took off 0 bases at V and 7 bases at J, with 16 bases between the two ends. CDR3: CASSQEPAGLLNEQFF. The DNA of the CDR3 is TGTGCCAGCAGCCAAGAGCCCGCAGGACTCCTGAATGAGCAGTTCTTC.

As to this clonotype: A much larger clone differs by one base, so this may be a read error. This rearrangement joins TRBV12-3 or TRBV12-4 to TRBJ2-1, with 9 bases matching TRBD2. CDR3 length equals 16 residues. J was trimmed by 13 bases and V by 7 bases; bases with no gene match: 20. The CDR3 DNA follows: TGTGCCAGCACCTCGTCGTTGGGACTAGCACGAGAGACCCAGTTCTTC. It yields the protein CASTSSLGLARETQFF.

This clonotype was recorded a few times. The rearrangement joins TRBV6-1 to TRBJ1-5; 8 nucleotides match TRBD1. The CDR3 is 15 residues long. Germline trimming cut 6 bases from V and 8 bases from J; bases unmatched to any gene: 12. CDR1 MNHNS and CDR2 SASEGT come from the germline V gene. The chain's CDR3 is CASSETGAHSKPQHF. CDR3 sequence (DNA): TGTGCCAGCAGCGAGACAGGGGCCCATTCGAAGCCCCAGCATTTT.

There are many counts of this clonotype. The rearrangement joins TRBV28 to TRBJ2-7, with D possibly TRBD1 on 7 matching bases. This CDR3 has 15 amino acids. V dropped 2 bases and J dropped 1 base, with 12 bases sitting between them. CDR1 and CDR2 from the germline V gene are MDHEN and SYDVKM. CDR3 nucleotide sequence: TGTGCCAGCAGTTTAGCGGCAGGGGGGTCCTACGAGCAGTACTTC. Its translation is CASSLAAGGSYEQYF. The variable domain in full, with the rest retrieved from reference TRBV28 and TRBJ2-7, is DVKVTQSSRYLVKRTGEKVFLECVQDMDHENMFWYRQDPGLGLRLIYFSYDVKMKEKGDIPEGYSVSREKKERFSLILESASTNQTSMYLCASSLAAGGSYEQYFGPGTRLTVT.

This clonotype was seen only a few times. The V and J genes are TRBV7-2 and TRBJ2-3, with D uncertain. Trimming cost V 3 bases and J 1 base, with 11 bases left between them. The CDR3 spans 15 residues. In germline, CDR1 is SGHTA, CDR2 FQGNSA. The CDR3 coding sequence is TGTGCCAGCAGCTTGGTCCAGGCGCGCACAGATACGCAGTATTTT. Translating it yields CASSLVQARTDTQYF.

The V call is TRBV20-1, the J call TRBJ2-5; TRBD1 might be the D (5 bases). The germline V gene encodes CDR1 DFQATT and CDR2 SNEGSKA (reference sequence). Trimming pared 0 bases from V and 4 bases from J, leaving 15 bases between. The CDR3 consists of 15 residues. CDR3 region: CSAREEGAGLETQYF. CDR3 nucleotide sequence: TGCAGTGCTAGAGAGGAAGGGGCCGGGTTAGAGACCCAGTACTTC.

Worth noting for this clonotype: A read error may produce the germline difference seen at one junction end. V is TRBV5-1 and J is TRBJ2-7; 7 nucleotides align to TRBD1. This CDR3 contains 14 residues. CDR1 and CDR2 from the germline V gene are SGHRS and YFSETQ. Here the CDR3 reads CANSLPQGSYEQYF. The CDR3 coding sequence is TGCGCCAACAGCTTGCCACAGGGGTCCTACGAGCAGTACTTC.

This clonotype was seen only a few times. The chain couples TRBV7-9 to TRBJ2-1; D is undetermined. V dropped 4 bases and J dropped 6 bases, with 7 bases sitting between them. Germline V CDR1 and CDR2: SEHNR, FQNEAQ (reference sequence). CDR3 length: 12 residues. CDR3 protein: CASSSPSNEQFF. The DNA for the CDR3 is TGTGCCAGCAGCTCCCCGAGCAATGAGCAGTTCTTC.

The table lists this clonotype with a few counts. The gene calls are TRBV6-5 and TRBJ2-6; D not certain. CDR1 MNHEY and CDR2 SVGAGI come from the germline V gene. With 10 bases removed from V and 0 bases from J, the gap between germline ends came to 7 bases. The CDR3 covers 13 residues. CDR3 DNA sequence: TGTGCCACCGGCGGCTCTGGGGCCAACGTCCTGACTTTC. This sequence encodes CATGGSGANVLTF.